This is a list of T cell receptor beta chains from one sample in a study of blood T cell repertoires in COVID-19. The method was immunoSEQ multiplex PCR; TCRdb's version includes in-frame clones alone and lacks a portion of them. The sample shows about 370,000 clones, 80% to 90% of them seen only once. Sequencing was done on a sample of PBMCs or T cells enriched from blood (not recorded which). These receptors all stem from a man aged 18 to 30 who had recovered from COVID-19. Each CDR3 is given with its conserved first and last residue. The order of the fields is D gene, J gene, clone size, V gene, CDR3 DNA, CDR3 protein. A D gene is named only where the DNA matches it firmly. Clone size, where shown, is once, few, many, or a class for clones that have expanded.

NA | TRBJ1-1 | NA | TRBV3-1/TRBV3-2 | TGTGCCAGCAGCCAAGAAGGGCGGGGCGTCTCTGAAGCTTTCTTT | CASSQEGRGVSEAFF
TRBD1 | TRBJ2-2 | NA | TRBV29-1 | TGCAGCGTCATGGCCGGGACAGGGTGGGTCCGGAACACCGGGGAGCTGTTTTTT | CSVMAGTGWVRNTGELFF
NA | TRBJ2-1 | NA | TRBV28 | TGTGCCAGCACTGGGGGGTCGGTGGGGAATGAGCAGTTCTTC | CASTGGSVGNEQFF
NA | TRBJ2-7 | NA | TRBV3-1/TRBV3-2 | TGTGCCAGCAGCCAAGAGAAGCGGAGAGACGTCTACGAGCAGTACTTC | CASSQEKRRDVYEQYF
NA | TRBJ1-5 | NA | TRBV5-1 | TGCGCCAGCAGCTTGGCAAGTCAGGGCAATCAGCCCCAGCATTTT | CASSLASQGNQPQHF
TRBD1 | TRBJ1-1 | NA | TRBV6-4 | TGTGCCAGCAGAGGACAGGGGCAGAACACTGAAGCTTTCTTT | CASRGQGQNTEAFF
NA | TRBJ2-7 | NA | TRBV3-1/TRBV3-2 | TGTGCCAGCAGCCAAGTGGGGCCCGTTGCGGGGGAGCAGTACTTC | CASSQVGPVAGEQYF
TRBD2 | TRBJ2-1 | NA | TRBV28 | TGTGCCAGCAGTTCCCCCGGGACTAGCGGGATGGAGCAGTTCTTC | CASSSPGTSGMEQFF
TRBD1 | TRBJ1-5 | NA | TRBV2 | TGTGCCAGCAGTGACAGGGGGCTGCGGCAGCCCCAGCATTTT | CASSDRGLRQPQHF
TRBD1 | TRBJ1-6 | NA | TRBV2 | TGTGCCAGCAGTGAAGGGTGGGACAGTCGTAATTCACCCCTCCACTTT | CASSEGWDSRNSPLHF
NA | TRBJ1-1 | NA | TRBV28 | TGTGCCAGCAGTTTGTGGTCAGTTATGAACACTGAAGCTTTCTTT | CASSLWSVMNTEAFF
NA | TRBJ1-2 | NA | TRBV3-1/TRBV3-2 | TGTGCCAGCAGTTCAGACAGGACCGGCTCTGGCTACACCTTC | CASSSDRTGSGYTF
NA | TRBJ2-7 | few | TRBV18 | TGTGCCAGCTCACCGGTCGGGCGGGGAACCTACGAGCAGTACTTC | CASSPVGRGTYEQYF
NA | TRBJ1-2 | NA | TRBV6-2/TRBV6-3 | TGTGCCAGCAGTTCGGACAGCCCATACTTCTATGGCTACACCTTC | CASSSDSPYFYGYTF
TRBD2 | TRBJ2-5 | NA | TRBV6-2/TRBV6-3 | TGTGCCAGCAGTTACTCCCCAACTAGCGGCCAAGAGACCCAGTACTTC | CASSYSPTSGQETQYF
NA | TRBJ2-7 | NA | TRBV6-1 | TGTGCCAGCAGTGACAGGGTTAAGTACGAGCAGTACTTC | CASSDRVKYEQYF
TRBD1 | TRBJ1-1 | NA | TRBV29-1 | TGCAGCGTTGAACTCCAGGGGGGCGCGGCTTTCTTT | CSVELQGGAAFF
TRBD1 | TRBJ1-6 | NA | TRBV5-6 | TGTGCCAGCAGCCGACAGGGGGCAAATAATTCACCCCTCCACTTT | CASSRQGANNSPLHF
TRBD1 | TRBJ1-5 | once | TRBV5-1 | TGCGCCAGCAGCTTTACAGGGGCAGAGGGACAGCCCCAGCATTTT | CASSFTGAEGQPQHF
NA | TRBJ2-7 | NA | TRBV5-4 | TGTGCCAGCAGCCCTGGAGGTTCTACTTCTACCTACGAGCAGTACTTC | CASSPGGSTSTYEQYF
TRBD1 | TRBJ2-6 | NA | TRBV4-1 | TGCGCCAGCAGCCAAGATCAGGGGGCGGATGGGGCCAACGTCCTGACTTTC | CASSQDQGADGANVLTF
NA | TRBJ2-7 | NA | TRBV27 | TGTGCCAGCAGTGATCTAGGGCCCAGGGGCAGCTACGAGCAGTACTTC | CASSDLGPRGSYEQYF
NA | TRBJ2-1 | NA | TRBV18 | TGTGCCAGCTCACCCCGGGATCTAATATCGTCCAATGAGCAGTTCTTC | CASSPRDLISSNEQFF
NA | TRBJ1-2 | NA | TRBV19 | TGTGCCAGTAGTACCTCCGGGACTGTCTATGGCTACACCTTC | CASSTSGTVYGYTF
NA | TRBJ1-6 | NA | TRBV18 | TGTGCCAGCTCACCGGCGGGGAGGAGCTCACCCCTCCACTTT | CASSPAGRSSPLHF
NA | TRBJ2-6 | NA | TRBV19 | TGTGCCAGTAGTATAGGCGGCAGCTCTTCTGGGGCCAACGTCCTGACTTTC | CASSIGGSSSGANVLTF
TRBD1 | TRBJ1-6 | NA | TRBV3-1/TRBV3-2 | TGTGCCAGCACCATGACAGGGGCTAATTCACCCCTCCACTTT | CASTMTGANSPLHF
NA | TRBJ2-5 | NA | TRBV3-1/TRBV3-2 | TGTGCCAGCAGCCAAGATGTCAGAGACGGGGGACAAGAGACCCAGTACTTC | CASSQDVRDGGQETQYF
TRBD2 | TRBJ2-3 | NA | TRBV7-2 | TGTGCCAGCAGCTTTAGCGGGGGGGTCTCAGATACGCAGTATTTT | CASSFSGGVSDTQYF
TRBD1 | TRBJ1-3 | NA | TRBV2 | TGTGCCAGCAGTCAACAGGGGCTCGCTGGAAACACCATATATTTT | CASSQQGLAGNTIYF
NA | TRBJ1-5 | NA | TRBV3-1/TRBV3-2 | TGTGCCAGCAGCCCGACAGCCACTAGCAATCAGCCCCAGCATTTT | CASSPTATSNQPQHF
NA | TRBJ1-2 | NA | TRBV28 | TGTGCCAGCAGTTTAACACCAACCCCACGTGGCTACACCTTC | CASSLTPTPRGYTF
NA | TRBJ2-5 | NA | TRBV7-2 | TGTGCCAGCAGCTGGGGCCCTAGCGCACAAGAGACCCAGTACTTC | CASSWGPSAQETQYF
TRBD1 | TRBJ2-7 | NA | TRBV6-8 | TGTGCCAGCAGCCAAAGGACAGGGCCCTACGAGCAGTACTTC | CASSQRTGPYEQYF
NA | TRBJ2-7 | NA | TRBV2 | TGTGCCAGCAGTGACAGGGTCGGGCAGTACTTC | CASSDRVGQYF
TRBD2 | TRBJ2-3 | NA | TRBV4-3 | TGCGCCAGCAGCCAAGATGGGCGAGCGGGAGGAGATACGCAGTATTTT | CASSQDGRAGGDTQYF
TRBD1 | TRBJ1-4 | once | TRBV7-3 | TGTGCCAGCAGTTCTACAGGGGCCCTTGGGGAAAAACTGTTTTTT | CASSSTGALGEKLFF
TRBD1 | TRBJ1-4 | NA | TRBV7-2 | TGTGCCAGCAGCTTAGGCGGACAGGGAGGGGAAAAACTGTTTTTT | CASSLGGQGGEKLFF
NA | TRBJ2-7 | NA | TRBV12-5 | TGTGCTAGTGGTTTGGTACGGGATGAGCAGTACTTC | CASGLVRDEQYF
NA | TRBJ1-2 | NA | TRBV15 | TGTGCCACCAGCAGAGGTGGGCAGGGGTATGTCGGCACCTTC | CATSRGGQGYVGTF
NA | TRBJ2-2 | NA | TRBV29-1 | TGCAGCGCCACGAGGTCAAGCGGGGAGCTGTTTTTT | CSATRSSGELFF
TRBD2 | TRBJ2-7 | NA | TRBV19 | TGTGCCAGTAGTTCGGGACTAGCGTCCCCTCGGGAGCAGTACTTC | CASSSGLASPREQYF
NA | TRBJ1-4 | NA | TRBV11-2 | TGTGCCAGCAGCTTGCCAGGGGCGGGTGAAAAACTGTTTTTT | CASSLPGAGEKLFF
NA | TRBJ2-1 | NA | TRBV2 | TGTGCCAGCACCAGACGAGGGAATGAGCAGTTCTTC | CASTRRGNEQFF
TRBD1 | TRBJ1-5 | once | TRBV19 | TGTGCCAGTAGTGGGCGACAGGGGACGTTGGGTCAGCCCCAGCATTTT | CASSGRQGTLGQPQHF
NA | TRBJ1-2 | once | TRBV18 | TGTGCCAGCTCACCACCGTCAGTCCAGGGTTCCTATGGCTACACCTTC | CASSPPSVQGSYGYTF
TRBD1 | TRBJ1-4 | NA | TRBV25-1 | TGTGCCAGCAGTGCACACTTGACAGGGAGTACCGAAAAACTGTTTTTT | CASSAHLTGSTEKLFF
NA | TRBJ1-5 | once | TRBV30 | TGTGCCTGGAGTGCGAGCGGGGGCAATCAGCCCCAGCATTTT | CAWSASGGNQPQHF